This TCR beta chain was captured in a study of identical twins. Regarding the study as a whole: Models underestimated how often monozygotic twins shared out-of-frame TCR alpha. Twins' excess sharing was less marked for out-of-frame beta sequences.

As regards this clonotype: Antigen unknown.

The CDR3 length is 15 residues. Looked up from germline, CDR1 is SEHNR and CDR2 is FQNEAQ (reference sequence). V was shortened by 2 bases and J by 3 bases, with 12 bases between the two germline ends. Template switching added a universal primer site; cDNA carried unique molecular identifiers. TCRdb re-derived calls from the 5' RACE reads in MiXCR, one entry per CDR3 protein. The sample holds 1.5 million to 2 million distinct CDR3 sequences, about 32% seen once. The chain combines TRBV7-9 with TRBJ2-3; D is ambiguous. Sequencing was done on a sample of cord blood. The TCR sequence derives from a newborn girl in good health. CDR3 residues: CASSLHGPVTDTQYF. Here the CDR3 DNA reads TGTGCCAGCAGCTTACACGGCCCCGTGACAGATACGCAGTATTTT.